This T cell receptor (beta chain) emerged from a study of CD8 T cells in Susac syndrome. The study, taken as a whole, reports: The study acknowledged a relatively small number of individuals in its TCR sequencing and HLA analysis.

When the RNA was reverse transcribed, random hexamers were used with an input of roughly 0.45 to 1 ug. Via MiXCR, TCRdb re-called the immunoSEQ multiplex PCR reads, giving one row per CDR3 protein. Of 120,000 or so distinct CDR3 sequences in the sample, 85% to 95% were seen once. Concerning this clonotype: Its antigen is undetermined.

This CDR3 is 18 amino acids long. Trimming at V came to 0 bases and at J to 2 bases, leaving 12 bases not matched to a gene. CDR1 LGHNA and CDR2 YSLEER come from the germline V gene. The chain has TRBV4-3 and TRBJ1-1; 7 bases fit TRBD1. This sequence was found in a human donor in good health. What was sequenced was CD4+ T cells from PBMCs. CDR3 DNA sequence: TGCGCCAGCAGCCAAGACGGGAGGGGGCGAGCTGCCAACACTGAAGCTTTCTTT. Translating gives CASSQDGRGRAANTEAFF.